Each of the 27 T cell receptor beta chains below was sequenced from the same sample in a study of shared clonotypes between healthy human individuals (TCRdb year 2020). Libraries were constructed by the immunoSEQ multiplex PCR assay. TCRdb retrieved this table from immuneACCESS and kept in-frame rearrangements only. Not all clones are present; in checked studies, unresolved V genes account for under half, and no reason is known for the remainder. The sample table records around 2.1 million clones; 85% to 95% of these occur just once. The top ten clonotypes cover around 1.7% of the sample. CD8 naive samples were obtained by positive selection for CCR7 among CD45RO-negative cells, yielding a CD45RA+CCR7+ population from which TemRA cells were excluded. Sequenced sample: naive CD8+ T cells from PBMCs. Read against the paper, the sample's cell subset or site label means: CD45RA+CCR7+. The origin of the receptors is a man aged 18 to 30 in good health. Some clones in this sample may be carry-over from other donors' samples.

The CDR3 sequence is CATSRDPSGLNEQFF. As DNA, the CDR3 is TGTGCCACCAGCAGAGATCCTAGCGGGCTAAATGAGCAGTTCTTC. The genes are TRBV15 and TRBJ2-1, with 8 bases matching TRBD2. In germline, CDR1 is LNHNV, CDR2 YYDKDF (reference sequence). The length of the CDR3 is 15 residues. With 0 bases clipped from V and 7 bases from J, the junction kept 5 bases outside the gene matches. Together with reference TRBV15 and TRBJ2-1, the CDR3 gives the full variable domain: DAMVIQNPRYQVTQFGKPVTLSCSQTLNHNVMYWYQQKSSQAPKLLFHYYDKDFNNEADTPDNFQSRRPNTSFCFLDIRSPGLGDTAMYLCATSRDPSGLNEQFFGPGTRLTVL.

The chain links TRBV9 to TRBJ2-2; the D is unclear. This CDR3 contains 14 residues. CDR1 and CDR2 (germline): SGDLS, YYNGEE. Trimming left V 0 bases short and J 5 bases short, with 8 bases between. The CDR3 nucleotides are TGTGCCAGCAGCGTAGAAGGTGTTACCGGGGAGCTGTTTTTT. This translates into CASSVEGVTGELFF. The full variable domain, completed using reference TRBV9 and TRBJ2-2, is DSGVTQTPKHLITATGQRVTLRCSPRSGDLSVYWYQQSLDQGLQFLIQYYNGEERAKGNILERFSAQQFPDLHSELNLSSLELGDSALYFCASSVEGVTGELFFGEGSRLTVL.

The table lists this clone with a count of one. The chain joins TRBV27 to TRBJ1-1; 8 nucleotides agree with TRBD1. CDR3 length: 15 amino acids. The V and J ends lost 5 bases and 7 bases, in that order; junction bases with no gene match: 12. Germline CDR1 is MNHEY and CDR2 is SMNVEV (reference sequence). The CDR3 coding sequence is TGTGCCAGCAGTCCTCACGGGACAGGAGATATTGAAGCTTTCTTT. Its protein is CASSPHGTGDIEAFF.

Here the CDR3 reads CASSPYLGAEAFF. The CDR3 nucleotides are TGTGCCAGCAGCCCCTACCTAGGCGCTGAAGCTTTCTTT. This rearrangement joins TRBV4-2 to TRBJ1-1, with D unresolved. With 4 bases removed from V and 6 bases from J, the gap between germline ends came to 12 bases. The CDR3 covers 13 residues. The germline gives CDR1 LGHNA, CDR2 YNFKEQ.

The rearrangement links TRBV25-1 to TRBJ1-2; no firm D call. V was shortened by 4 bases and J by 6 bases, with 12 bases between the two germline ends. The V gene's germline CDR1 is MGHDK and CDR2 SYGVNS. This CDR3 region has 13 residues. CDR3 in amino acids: CASSVGSGDGYTF. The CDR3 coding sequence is TGTGCCAGCAGTGTGGGGAGCGGCGATGGCTACACCTTC.

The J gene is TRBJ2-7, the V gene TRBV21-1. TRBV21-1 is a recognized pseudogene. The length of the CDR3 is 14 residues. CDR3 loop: CASSRGIGQHEQYF. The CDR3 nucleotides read TGTGCCAGCAGCAGGGGAATAGGGCAGCACGAGCAGTACTTC.

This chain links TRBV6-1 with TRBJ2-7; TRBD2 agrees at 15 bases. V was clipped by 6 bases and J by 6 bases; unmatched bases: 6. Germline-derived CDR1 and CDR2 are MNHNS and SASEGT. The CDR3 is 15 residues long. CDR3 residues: CASSPWGLAGGEQYF. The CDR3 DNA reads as TGTGCCAGCAGCCCCTGGGGACTAGCGGGAGGCGAGCAGTACTTC.

CDR3 sequence: CASSVFPIAGVSTDTQYF. CDR3 coding DNA: TGTGCCAGCAGCGTTTTCCCAATAGCGGGAGTGAGCACAGATACGCAGTATTTT. The chain couples TRBV9 to TRBJ2-3, with 9 bases identical to TRBD2. The CDR3 sequence is 18 residues long. V lost 2 bases, J lost 0 bases, and 10 bases stayed unmatched. The germline gives CDR1 SGDLS, CDR2 YYNGEE.

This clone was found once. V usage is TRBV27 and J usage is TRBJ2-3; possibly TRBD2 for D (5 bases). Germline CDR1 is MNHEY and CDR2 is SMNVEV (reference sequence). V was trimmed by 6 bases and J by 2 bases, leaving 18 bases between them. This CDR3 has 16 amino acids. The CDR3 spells CASSPLAAEYTDTQYF. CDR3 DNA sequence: TGTGCCAGCAGCCCCCTAGCAGCGGAGTACACAGATACGCAGTATTTT.

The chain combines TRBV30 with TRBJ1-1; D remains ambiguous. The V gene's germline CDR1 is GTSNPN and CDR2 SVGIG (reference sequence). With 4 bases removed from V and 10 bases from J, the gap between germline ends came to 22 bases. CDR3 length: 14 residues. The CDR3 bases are TGTGCCTGGACCAAATGGTGGCAGTGGCTGGGAGCTTTCTTT. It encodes CAWTKWWQWLGAFF.

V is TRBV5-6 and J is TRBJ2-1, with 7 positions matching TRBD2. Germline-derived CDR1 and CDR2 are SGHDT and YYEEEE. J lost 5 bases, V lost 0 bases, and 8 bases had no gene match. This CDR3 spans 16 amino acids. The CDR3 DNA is TGTGCCAGCAGCTTGGGGGCTAGCGGAATTAACAATGAGCAGTTCTTC. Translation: CASSLGASGINNEQFF.

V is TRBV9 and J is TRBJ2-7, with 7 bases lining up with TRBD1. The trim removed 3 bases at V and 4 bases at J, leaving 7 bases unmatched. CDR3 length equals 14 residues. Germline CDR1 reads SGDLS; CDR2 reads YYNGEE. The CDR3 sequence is CASSGPGQKYEQYF. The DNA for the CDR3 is TGTGCCAGCAGCGGCCCGGGACAGAAATACGAGCAGTACTTC.

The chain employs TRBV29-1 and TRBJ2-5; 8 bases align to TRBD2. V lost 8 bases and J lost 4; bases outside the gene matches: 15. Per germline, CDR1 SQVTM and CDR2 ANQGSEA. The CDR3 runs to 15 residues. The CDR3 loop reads CSLNTKGLAGETQYF. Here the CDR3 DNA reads TGCAGCCTGAATACAAAAGGACTAGCCGGAGAGACCCAGTACTTC.

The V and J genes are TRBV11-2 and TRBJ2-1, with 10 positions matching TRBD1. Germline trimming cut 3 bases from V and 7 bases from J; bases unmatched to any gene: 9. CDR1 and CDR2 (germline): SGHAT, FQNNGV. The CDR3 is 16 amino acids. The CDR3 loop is CASSLTGTGARNEQFF. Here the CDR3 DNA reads TGTGCCAGCAGCTTGACCGGGACAGGGGCGCGGAATGAGCAGTTCTTC.

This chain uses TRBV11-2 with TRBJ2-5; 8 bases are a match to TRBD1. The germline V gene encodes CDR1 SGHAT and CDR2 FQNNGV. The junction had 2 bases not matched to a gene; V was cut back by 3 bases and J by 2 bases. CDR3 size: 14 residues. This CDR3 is CASSLGQVQETQYF. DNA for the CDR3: TGTGCCAGCAGCTTGGGACAGGTACAAGAGACCCAGTACTTC.

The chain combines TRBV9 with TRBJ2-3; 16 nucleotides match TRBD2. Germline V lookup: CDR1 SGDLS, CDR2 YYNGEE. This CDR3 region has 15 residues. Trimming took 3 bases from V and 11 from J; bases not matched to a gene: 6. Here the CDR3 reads CASSGGTSGRAGQYF. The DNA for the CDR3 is TGTGCCAGCAGCGGAGGGACTAGCGGGAGGGCCGGGCAGTATTTT.

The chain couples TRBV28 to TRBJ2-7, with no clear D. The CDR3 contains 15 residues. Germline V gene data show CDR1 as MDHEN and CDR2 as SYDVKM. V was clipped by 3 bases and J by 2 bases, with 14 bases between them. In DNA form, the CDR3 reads TGTGCCAGCAGTTTGGCGTATAACAGCGCCTACGAGCAGTACTTC. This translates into CASSLAYNSAYEQYF.

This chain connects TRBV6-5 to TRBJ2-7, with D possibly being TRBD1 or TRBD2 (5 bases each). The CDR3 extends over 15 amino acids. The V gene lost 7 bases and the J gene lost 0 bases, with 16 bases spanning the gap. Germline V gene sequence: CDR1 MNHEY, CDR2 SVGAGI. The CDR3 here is CASTEDTSHSYEQYF. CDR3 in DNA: TGTGCCAGCACGGAGGACACCTCACACTCCTACGAGCAGTACTTC.

CDR3 in DNA: TGTGCCAGCAGCCAGACAGGGGTTGGGAATCAGCCCCAGCATTTT. Translating it yields CASSQTGVGNQPQHF. The V and J genes are TRBV13 and TRBJ1-5, with TRBD1 matching 8 bases. This CDR3 region has 15 residues. Germline CDR1 and CDR2: PRHDT and FYEKMQ (reference sequence). After removal of 5 bases from V and 4 bases from J, the junction contained 7 bases not matched to a gene. Together with reference TRBV13 and TRBJ1-5, the CDR3 gives the full variable domain: AAGVIQSPRHLIKEKRETATLKCYPIPRHDTVYWYQQGPGQDPQFLISFYEKMQSDKGSIPDRFSAQQFSDYHSELNMSSLELGDSALYFCASSQTGVGNQPQHFGDGTRLSIL.

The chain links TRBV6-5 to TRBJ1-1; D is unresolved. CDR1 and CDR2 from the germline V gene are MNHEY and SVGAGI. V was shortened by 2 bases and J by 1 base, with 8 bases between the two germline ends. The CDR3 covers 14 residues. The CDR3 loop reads CASSYEEGNTEAFF. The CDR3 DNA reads TGTGCCAGCAGTTACGAGGAGGGGAACACTGAAGCTTTCTTT.

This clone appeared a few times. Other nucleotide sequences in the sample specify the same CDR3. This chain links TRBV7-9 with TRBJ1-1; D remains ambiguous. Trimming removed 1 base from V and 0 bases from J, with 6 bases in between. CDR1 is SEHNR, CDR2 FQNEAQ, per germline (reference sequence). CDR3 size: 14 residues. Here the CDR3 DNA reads TGTGCCAGCAGCTTAGGCGGAATGAACACTGAAGCTTTCTTT. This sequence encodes CASSLGGMNTEAFF.

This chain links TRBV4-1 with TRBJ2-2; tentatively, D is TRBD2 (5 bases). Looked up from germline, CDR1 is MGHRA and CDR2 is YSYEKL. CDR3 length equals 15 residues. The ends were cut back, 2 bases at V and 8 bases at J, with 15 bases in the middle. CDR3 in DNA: TGCGCCAGCAGCCAATACAACGCTCGGGGAGGGGAGCTGTTTTTT. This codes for CASSQYNARGGELFF.

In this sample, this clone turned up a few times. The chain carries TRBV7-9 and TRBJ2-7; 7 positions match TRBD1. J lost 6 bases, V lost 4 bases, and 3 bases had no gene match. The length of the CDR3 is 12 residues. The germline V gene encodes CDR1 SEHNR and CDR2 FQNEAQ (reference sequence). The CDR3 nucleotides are TGTGCCAGCAGCTCGGACAGGTCCGAGCAGTACTTC. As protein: CASSSDRSEQYF.

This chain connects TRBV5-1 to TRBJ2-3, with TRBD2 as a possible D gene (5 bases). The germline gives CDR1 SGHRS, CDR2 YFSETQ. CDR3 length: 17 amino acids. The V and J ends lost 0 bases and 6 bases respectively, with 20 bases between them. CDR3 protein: CASSLAPAALIWDTQYF. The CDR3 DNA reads TGCGCCAGCAGCTTGGCACCAGCGGCGCTCATTTGGGATACGCAGTATTTT.

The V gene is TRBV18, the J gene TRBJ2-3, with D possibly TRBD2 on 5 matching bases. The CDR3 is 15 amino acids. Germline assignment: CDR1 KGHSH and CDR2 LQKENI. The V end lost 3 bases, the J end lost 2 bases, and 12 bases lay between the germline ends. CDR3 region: CASSPPAGITDTQYF. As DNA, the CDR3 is TGTGCCAGCTCACCCCCGGCCGGGATCACAGATACGCAGTATTTT. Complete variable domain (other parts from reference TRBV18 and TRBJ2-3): NAGVMQNPRHLVRRRGQEARLRCSPMKGHSHVYWYRQLPEEGLKFMVYLQKENIIDESGMPKERFSAEFPKEGPSILRIQQVVRGDSAAYFCASSPPAGITDTQYFGPGTRLTVL.

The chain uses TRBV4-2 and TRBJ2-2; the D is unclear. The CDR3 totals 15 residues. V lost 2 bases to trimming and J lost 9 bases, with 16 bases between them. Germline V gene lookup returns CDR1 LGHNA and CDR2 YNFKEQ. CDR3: CASSQIQQRTWELFF. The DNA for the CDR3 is TGTGCCAGCAGCCAAATACAACAGAGAACTTGGGAGCTGTTTTTT.

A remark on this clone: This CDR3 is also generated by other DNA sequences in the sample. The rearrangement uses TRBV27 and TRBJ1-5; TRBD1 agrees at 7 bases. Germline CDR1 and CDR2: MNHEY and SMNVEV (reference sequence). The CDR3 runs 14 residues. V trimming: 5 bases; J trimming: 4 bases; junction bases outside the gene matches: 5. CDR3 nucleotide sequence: TGTGCCAGCAGTCTACGACAGGGAAATCAGCCCCAGCATTTT. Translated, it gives CASSLRQGNQPQHF.